This entry lists 2 T cell receptor beta chains sequenced from one sample in a study of CD8 T cells in ankylosing spondylitis. Via MiXCR, TCRdb re-called the 5' RACE reads, giving one row per CDR3 protein. Altogether 400,000 to 450,000 distinct CDR3 sequences are present, 17% being singletons, with the ten largest covering over 0.9%. These receptors' targets are unknown. Findings and limits, study-wide: Ankylosing spondylitis blood seemed to carry a telltale TCR beta motif made of seven or eight highly homologous variants.

Sequenced input: blood, either unsorted or a sorted T cell fraction (not recorded which). The receptor set was obtained from a male donor with ankylosing spondylitis.

This chain uses TRBV20-1 with TRBJ2-7, with 9 bases fitting TRBD1. V shed 5 bases, J shed 0 bases, and the junction held 5 bases outside the gene matches. Germline CDR1 and CDR2: DFQATT and SNEGSKA (reference sequence). This CDR3 has 14 amino acids. The DNA of the CDR3 is TGCAGTGCTTACAGACAGGGGGTCTCCTACGAGCAGTACTTC. Amino acids: CSAYRQGVSYEQYF.

The rearrangement joins TRBV11-2 to TRBJ2-7; no clear D. V was shortened by 5 bases and J by 0 bases, with 14 bases between the two germline ends. Germline CDR1 SGHAT, CDR2 FQNNGV. This CDR3 comprises 15 residues. CDR3 nucleotides: TGTGCCAGCAGCCCCCAAGGGCCGGTCTCCTACGAGCAGTACTTC. This sequence encodes CASSPQGPVSYEQYF.